Listed here is a single T cell receptor beta chain. Antigen specificity is unknown. Execution of the assay was at deep level. The data were produced by immunoSEQ multiplex PCR, yet TCRdb's version contains in-frame clones alone and is incomplete. There are 2,500,000 or so clones in the sample; 90% to 95% occur only once, and around 0.37% lies in the top ten. The sample originates from a study of shared clonotypes between healthy human individuals. Whole-study findings and limits: Since donors were few, the genetic and exposure-history diversity represented was limited.

The V segment lost 1 base and the J segment 4 bases; nucleotides outside the gene matches: 1. The CDR3 is 14 residues long. Per germline, CDR1 SGDLS and CDR2 YYNGEE. This rearrangement joins TRBV9 to TRBJ2-5; TRBD2 agrees at 10 bases. Sequencing input: naive CD4+ T cells from PBMCs. The subset was: CD45RA+ positively selected. The sequence came from a man younger than 35 in good health. Some clones in this sample may be carry-over from other donors' samples. DNA for the CDR3: TGTGCCAGCAGCGTACTAGCGGGAGTAGAGACCCAGTACTTC. It is translated as CASSVLAGVETQYF.